Listed below are T cell receptor beta chains from one sample, sequenced in a study of blood T cells in healthy people across ages. TCRdb itself ran the 5' RACE reads through MiXCR, one entry per CDR3 protein. The table records roughly 1.6 million distinct CDR3 sequences, around 35% of them present only once. The sequencing sample was made of blood. These receptors all come from a woman aged 25-40 years in good health. Each CDR3 is given with its conserved first and last residue. A D gene is named only where the DNA matches it firmly. Clone size is not always given. Where it is, it says once, few, many or a class for expanded clones.

d_gene,abundance,v_gene,j_gene,CDR3nt,CDR3aa
TRBD2,few,TRBV4-2,TRBJ2-3,TGTGCCAGCATCCCCTTAGCGGGAGCCACAGATACGCAGTATTTT,CASIPLAGATDTQYF
.,.,TRBV20-1,TRBJ1-2,TGCAGTGCTAGTGGGCAGGGCACTACTTATGGCCACACCTTC,CSASGQGTTYGHTF
TRBD1,.,TRBV24-1,TRBJ2-1,TGTGCCACCAGCAACTCCGGGACAGGGGGCAGGAATGAGCAGTTCTTC,CATSNSGTGGRNEQFF
.,once,TRBV2,TRBJ1-1,TGTGCCAGCAAGAAGCTGTCGGGCACTGAAGCTTTCTTT,CASKKLSGTEAFF
TRBD1,.,TRBV27,TRBJ1-2,TGTGCCAGCAGTTTACTGGGACAGGGCGCTGGCTACACCTTC,CASSLLGQGAGYTF
TRBD2,.,TRBV4-2,TRBJ2-1,TGTGCCAGCAGCCAATACGTCGGGAGGGAACAGGAGCAGTTCTTC,CASSQYVGREQEQFF
TRBD2,.,TRBV9,TRBJ2-5,TGTGCCAGCAGCGGGTCTGCGGGAGTGGGGGAGACCCAGTACTTC,CASSGSAGVGETQYF
.,few,TRBV28,TRBJ2-4,TGTGCCAGCAGTCCCCTCGACGGCAAAAACATTCAGTACTTC,CASSPLDGKNIQYF
.,few,TRBV20-1,TRBJ2-1,TGCAGTGCCGAGGACTCCCGGAATGTGGATGAGCAGTTCTTC,CSAEDSRNVDEQFF
.,.,TRBV7-9,TRBJ1-1,TGTGCCAGCAGCTTACCTAACAGCGCTGAAGCTTTCTTT,CASSLPNSAEAFF
.,few,TRBV20-1,TRBJ2-1,TGCAGTGCTAGAGACCCACCAGCGAGCTCCTACAATGAGCAGTTCTTC,CSARDPPASSYNEQFF
.,.,TRBV27,TRBJ2-1,TGTGCCAGCAGTTTAGCGGGACAGCTGACCTACAATGAGCAGTTCTTC,CASSLAGQLTYNEQFF
TRBD2,.,TRBV6-2/TRBV6-3,TRBJ2-1,TGTGCCAACAGTTTGACTAGCGGGGGTTACAATGAGCAGTTCTTC,CANSLTSGGYNEQFF
.,many,TRBV20-1,TRBJ2-7,TGCAGTGCTAGAGGTTCAGACACCTACGAGCAGTACTTC,CSARGSDTYEQYF
.,few,TRBV9,TRBJ2-3,TGTGCCAGCAGCCAAGTTCACGGGGATAGCACAGATACGCAGTATTTT,CASSQVHGDSTDTQYF
.,.,TRBV5-1,TRBJ1-4,TGCGCCAGCAGCTGGAACTTTGGGGATGAAAAACTGTTTTTT,CASSWNFGDEKLFF
.,few,TRBV11-2,TRBJ2-1,TGTGCCAGCAGCCCCCGGGTCCGGAGGAATGAGCAGTTCTTC,CASSPRVRRNEQFF
.,.,TRBV12-3/TRBV12-4,TRBJ1-2,TGTGCCAGCACCTACGTAGGAGGGCCGATTCCAGCCTATGGCTACACCTTC,CASTYVGGPIPAYGYTF
.,few,TRBV6-2/TRBV6-3,TRBJ2-5,TGTGCCAGCAGCCGGGGGCCCAGACGAGAGACCCAGTACTTC,CASSRGPRRETQYF
TRBD2,.,TRBV9,TRBJ2-1,TGTGCCGGCAGCAGGCGGGAGTCCTCCTCCTACAATGAGCAGTTCTTC,CAGSRRESSSYNEQFF
.,.,TRBV7-9,TRBJ2-5,TGTGCCAGCAGCTCATCCACAGAGTACCAAGAGACCCAGTACTTC,CASSSSTEYQETQYF
TRBD1,.,TRBV28,TRBJ1-2,TGTGCCAGCAGTTTAGTCCCTCAGGGGGGGCTCTACGGCTACACCTTC,CASSLVPQGGLYGYTF
.,few,TRBV12-3/TRBV12-4,TRBJ2-7,TGTGCCAGCAGTTTCCTACCCGGGGGCGAGCAGTACTTC,CASSFLPGGEQYF
TRBD2,few,TRBV7-8,TRBJ2-2,TGTGCCAGCAGCTTAGCCGGACTAGCGGGAACCGGGGAGCTGTTTTTT,CASSLAGLAGTGELFF
TRBD2,few,TRBV20-1,TRBJ2-1,TGCAGTGCTAGAAGGGGAGGGAGTGAGCAGTTCTTC,CSARRGGSEQFF
.,.,TRBV27,TRBJ2-5,TGTGCCAGCAGAGAAGGGGTCCACGAGACCCAGTACTTC,CASREGVHETQYF
TRBD2,few,TRBV7-8,TRBJ2-5,TGTGCCAGCAGCTTAGTATTGCGGGGGGGCCCCGAGACCCAGTACTTC,CASSLVLRGGPETQYF
TRBD1,.,TRBV6-2/TRBV6-3,TRBJ1-5,TGTGCCAGCAGTTACGGGGGGACAGGGGAATTAAATCAGCCCCAGCATTTT,CASSYGGTGELNQPQHF
.,.,TRBV28,TRBJ2-3,TGTGCCAGCACCCTAGGGCCTCTTGCGGATACGCAGTATTTT,CASTLGPLADTQYF
.,.,TRBV5-1,TRBJ1-1,TGCGCCAGCAGCTTGGGTACAGGTTTGGCTGAAGCTTTCTTT,CASSLGTGLAEAFF
.,few,TRBV12-3/TRBV12-4,TRBJ1-2,TGTGCCGGAAAACGAACGGGACCGTATGGCTACACCTTC,CAGKRTGPYGYTF
.,few,TRBV20-1,TRBJ2-7,TGCAGTGCTAAGACCCTCTACGAGCAGTACTTC,CSAKTLYEQYF
.,few,TRBV4-1,TRBJ1-2,TGCGCCAGCAGCCCGCAGCGGGGGCCCCACGGCTACACCTTC,CASSPQRGPHGYTF
.,few,TRBV2,TRBJ1-2,TGTGCCAGCATAGGCCAGGTACCGGGCTACACCTTC,CASIGQVPGYTF
.,few,TRBV4-1,TRBJ1-6,TGCGCCAGCAGCCTCGGGGAAAATAATTCACCCCTCCACTTT,CASSLGENNSPLHF
TRBD2,few,TRBV7-3,TRBJ2-1,TGTGCCAGCGCCCTATTTCACGCCGGGAGGGCCGATGAGCAGTTCTTC,CASALFHAGRADEQFF
.,.,TRBV5-6,TRBJ2-1,TGTGCCAGCAGCTTGCCGGAAAGGACTCCGACGGGCAATGAGCAGTTCTTC,CASSLPERTPTGNEQFF